This is a list of T cell receptor beta chains from one sample in a study of PD-1 blockade in classical Hodgkin lymphoma. TCRdb keeps only in-frame clones here, not all; method: immunoSEQ multiplex PCR. The sample lists about 27,000 clones, more than 80% occurring once. The starting material was CD4+ T cells from blood, obtained before the fourth cycle of nivolumab. Receptor source: a human donor with classical Hodgkin lymphoma. CDR3s include the opening cysteine and the closing phenylalanine or tryptophan. The D gene is left open where the match is weak. Some rows mark clone size as missing; the rest say once, few, many or name a class of expanded clone.

j_call d_call v_call clone_size cdr3_aa cdr3_nt
TRBJ1-6 TRBD1 TRBV30 NA CAWSPPQGVGSPLHF TGTGCCTGGAGTCCGCCACAGGGGGTTGGGTCACCCCTCCACTTT
TRBJ2-3 TRBD2 TRBV9 NA CASSQRGSTDTQYF TGTGCCAGCAGCCAGCGGGGGAGCACAGATACGCAGTATTTT
TRBJ1-2 NA TRBV25-1 few CASSVGSGGYTF TGTGCCAGCAGTGTCGGGTCCGGTGGCTACACCTTC
TRBJ2-7 TRBD1 TRBV5-1 NA CASSSGGQGTSGTTYEQYF TGCGCCAGCAGCTCAGGGGGACAGGGAACCAGCGGGACAACCTACGAGCAGTACTTC
TRBJ2-5 NA TRBV12-5 NA CASGGTRDPQTQYF TGTGCTAGTGGTGGTACCCGGGACCCACAGACCCAGTACTTC
TRBJ2-6 NA TRBV19 NA CASRDSHSGANVLTF TGTGCCAGTAGGGACAGCCACTCTGGGGCCAACGTCCTGACTTTC
TRBJ1-6 NA TRBV6-4 NA CASSVSFGAPLHF TGTGCCAGCAGTGTTTCCTTTGGGGCACCCCTCCACTTT
TRBJ2-7 NA TRBV5-1 few CASSFQGEQYF TGCGCCAGCAGCTTCCAGGGGGAGCAGTACTTC
TRBJ2-1 NA TRBV27 once CASSQLATYNEQFF TGTGCCAGCAGCCAGCTAGCGACCTACAATGAGCAGTTCTTC
TRBJ2-4 NA TRBV7-9 NA CASSLTAPFKNIQYF TGTGCCAGCAGCTTAACCGCCCCTTTCAAAAACATTCAGTACTTC
TRBJ2-2 TRBD2 TRBV18 NA CASSPAGGPHTGELFF TGTGCCAGCTCACCAGCGGGAGGGCCCCACACCGGGGAGCTGTTTTTT
TRBJ1-1 NA TRBV10-3 NA CAISDPTRGPNEAFF TGTGCCATCAGTGACCCGACCAGGGGCCCCAACGAAGCTTTCTTT
TRBJ2-7 TRBD2 TRBV9 NA CASSPGASGRRQYF TGTGCCAGCAGCCCCGGGGCTAGCGGGAGACGGCAGTACTTC
TRBJ1-2 TRBD1 TRBV10-3 once CAISETGENYGYTF TGTGCCATCAGTGAGACAGGGGAGAACTATGGCTACACCTTC
TRBJ1-2 NA TRBV5-6 NA CASSPGGGPGYTF TGTGCCAGCAGCCCTGGTGGGGGACCGGGCTACACCTTC
TRBJ2-7 TRBD1 TRBV10-2 NA CASSGRQGSGDEQYF TGCGCCAGCAGTGGTAGACAGGGCAGTGGGGACGAGCAGTACTTC
TRBJ1-1 TRBD1 TRBV6-1 NA CASSEAETGDTEAFF TGTGCCAGCAGTGAAGCCGAGACAGGGGACACTGAAGCTTTCTTT
TRBJ2-7 TRBD1 TRBV5-8 once CASSYSLGQGVDEQYF TGTGCCAGCAGCTACAGCCTGGGACAGGGGGTCGACGAGCAGTACTTC
TRBJ1-2 NA TRBV19 NA CASTLYGGDNYGYTF TGTGCCAGTACCCTATATGGGGGGGATAACTATGGCTACACCTTC
TRBJ1-1 TRBD1 TRBV6-5 NA CASRRTGARAFF TGTGCCAGCAGACGGACAGGGGCGCGGGCTTTCTTT
TRBJ1-2 NA TRBV7-9 NA CASSLGPRQSGYTF TGTGCCAGCAGCTTAGGACCGAGGCAATCTGGCTACACCTTC
TRBJ2-3 TRBD2 TRBV5-8 NA CASSSSGTSGKWRTQYF TGTGCCAGCAGTTCCTCCGGGACTAGCGGGAAGTGGCGTACGCAGTATTTT
TRBJ2-2 NA TRBV5-4 NA CASTTFTGELFF TGTGCCAGCACCACATTCACCGGGGAGCTGTTTTTT
TRBJ2-5 NA TRBV7-9 once CASSETGSSETQYF TGTGCCAGCAGCGAAACAGGGAGTTCAGAGACCCAGTACTTC
TRBJ2-3 NA TRBV7-2 NA CASSPNQNTQYF TGTGCCAGCAGTCCGAATCAGAATACGCAGTATTTT
TRBJ2-1 TRBD2 TRBV2 NA CASTLAGGYNEQFF TGTGCCAGCACCCTAGCGGGAGGCTACAATGAGCAGTTCTTC
TRBJ1-1 TRBD1 TRBV29-1 NA CSVQGQGNTEAFF TGCAGCGTCCAAGGACAGGGTAACACTGAAGCTTTCTTT
TRBJ2-7 TRBD2 TRBV2 medium-sized CASSSGGREYEQYF TGTGCCAGCAGCTCAGGCGGGAGAGAGTACGAGCAGTACTTC
TRBJ2-1 TRBD2 TRBV4-3 NA CASSQTPLGAGVIYNEQFF TGCGCCAGCAGCCAAACCCCCTTGGGAGCGGGAGTCATCTACAATGAGCAGTTCTTC
TRBJ2-5 TRBD2 TRBV28 NA CATCRSGSNRETQYF TGTGCCACCTGCCGTAGCGGGTCTAACCGTGAGACCCAGTACTTC
TRBJ1-2 NA TRBV28 NA CASSLYPAGGFYGYTF TGTGCCAGCAGTTTATACCCTGCGGGAGGGTTCTATGGCTACACCTTC
TRBJ2-7 NA TRBV7-2 NA CASSLDLATDEQYF TGTGCCAGCAGCTTGGACCTAGCGACAGACGAGCAGTACTTC
TRBJ2-1 TRBD2 TRBV29-1 NA CSVARTSGYNEQFF TGCAGCGTGGCCAGGACTAGCGGGTACAATGAGCAGTTCTTC
TRBJ2-7 NA TRBV2 NA CASREEVYEQYF TGTGCCAGCAGGGAGGAAGTCTACGAGCAGTACTTC
TRBJ2-3 NA TRBV10-3 NA CAISDGADTQYF TGTGCCATCAGTGATGGGGCAGATACGCAGTATTTT
TRBJ2-1 TRBD2 TRBV5-1 NA CASSLGPSGSNNEQFF TGCGCCAGCAGCTTGGGCCCTAGCGGGAGTAATAATGAGCAGTTCTTC
TRBJ1-1 NA TRBV4-1 NA CASSQGAAFMNTEAFF TGCGCCAGCAGCCAAGGGGCAGCATTTATGAACACTGAAGCTTTCTTT
TRBJ1-2 TRBD1 TRBV30 NA CAWILQGTNYGYTF TGTGCCTGGATTCTACAGGGGACTAACTATGGCTACACCTTC
TRBJ1-1 NA TRBV28 NA CASRGNTEAFF TGTGCCAGCCGAGGGAACACTGAAGCTTTCTTT
TRBJ2-7 TRBD1 TRBV9 NA CASSVGQGPYEQYF TGTGCCAGCAGCGTTGGACAGGGGCCCTACGAGCAGTACTTC
TRBJ2-1 NA TRBV6-5 once CASCFSGANEQFF TGTGCCAGCTGCTTTAGCGGAGCAAATGAGCAGTTCTTC
TRBJ1-2 NA TRBV2 NA CASSETSGGVYGYTF TGTGCCAGCAGTGAAACTTCGGGGGGCGTCTATGGCTACACCTTC
TRBJ2-5 TRBD2 TRBV5-1 NA CASSLGPSGSTKTQYF TGCGCCAGCAGCTTGGGTCCTAGCGGGTCGACAAAGACCCAGTACTTC
TRBJ2-1 NA TRBV19 NA CASSIDAPGSSSYNEQFF TGTGCCAGTAGTATAGATGCCCCCGGGAGCAGCTCCTACAATGAGCAGTTCTTC
TRBJ2-5 TRBD1 TRBV7-9 NA CASSIQTGFQETQYF TGTGCCAGCAGCATACAGACAGGGTTCCAAGAGACCCAGTACTTC
TRBJ1-1 NA TRBV5-1 NA CASSVTGNTEAFF TGCGCCAGCAGCGTGACAGGGAACACTGAAGCTTTCTTT
TRBJ1-1 NA TRBV29-1 once CSVDPQGGNTEAFF TGCAGCGTTGATCCCCAGGGTGGGAACACTGAAGCTTTCTTT
TRBJ1-1 TRBD1 TRBV18 NA CASSPGTGGLRTEAFF TGTGCCAGCTCACCCGGGACAGGGGGCCTCCGCACTGAAGCTTTCTTT
TRBJ1-1 TRBD1 TRBV5-1 few CASSLAYRGGEAFF TGCGCCAGCAGCTTGGCGTACAGGGGAGGTGAAGCTTTCTTT
TRBJ1-3 TRBD1 TRBV18 NA CATQGTGLSGNTIYF TGTGCCACCCAGGGGACAGGGCTCTCCGGAAACACCATATATTTT
TRBJ1-5 NA TRBV2 few CASSGDSLQPQHF TGTGCCAGCAGTGGGGACTCCCTCCAGCCCCAGCATTTT
TRBJ2-7 NA TRBV5-6 NA CASSLALGSSYEQYF TGTGCCAGCAGCTTGGCACTAGGGAGCTCCTACGAGCAGTACTTC
TRBJ2-1 TRBD2 TRBV5-6 NA CASSFGLAGLNEQFF TGTGCCAGCAGCTTTGGACTAGCAGGCTTGAATGAGCAGTTCTTC